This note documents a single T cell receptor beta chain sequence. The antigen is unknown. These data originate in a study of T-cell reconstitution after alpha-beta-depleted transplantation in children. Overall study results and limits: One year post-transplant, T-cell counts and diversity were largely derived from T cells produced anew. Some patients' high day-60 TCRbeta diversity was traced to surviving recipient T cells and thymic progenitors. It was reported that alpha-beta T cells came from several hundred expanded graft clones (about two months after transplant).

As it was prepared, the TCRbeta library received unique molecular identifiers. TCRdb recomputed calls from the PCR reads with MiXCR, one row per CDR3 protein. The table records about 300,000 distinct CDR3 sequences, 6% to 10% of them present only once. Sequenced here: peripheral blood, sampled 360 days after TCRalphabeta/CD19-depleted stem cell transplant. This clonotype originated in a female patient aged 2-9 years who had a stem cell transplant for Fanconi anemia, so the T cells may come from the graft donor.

The CDR3 reads CASSLYLAGGPDTQYF. CDR3 nucleotides: TGTGCCAGCAGTTTATATCTAGCGGGGGGGCCAGATACGCAGTATTTT. This chain joins TRBV27 and TRBJ2-3; 12 bases are shared with TRBD2. Germline trimming cut 1 base from V and 4 bases from J; bases unmatched to any gene: 3. Germline values: CDR1 MNHEY, CDR2 SMNVEV (reference sequence). The CDR3 runs to 16 residues.